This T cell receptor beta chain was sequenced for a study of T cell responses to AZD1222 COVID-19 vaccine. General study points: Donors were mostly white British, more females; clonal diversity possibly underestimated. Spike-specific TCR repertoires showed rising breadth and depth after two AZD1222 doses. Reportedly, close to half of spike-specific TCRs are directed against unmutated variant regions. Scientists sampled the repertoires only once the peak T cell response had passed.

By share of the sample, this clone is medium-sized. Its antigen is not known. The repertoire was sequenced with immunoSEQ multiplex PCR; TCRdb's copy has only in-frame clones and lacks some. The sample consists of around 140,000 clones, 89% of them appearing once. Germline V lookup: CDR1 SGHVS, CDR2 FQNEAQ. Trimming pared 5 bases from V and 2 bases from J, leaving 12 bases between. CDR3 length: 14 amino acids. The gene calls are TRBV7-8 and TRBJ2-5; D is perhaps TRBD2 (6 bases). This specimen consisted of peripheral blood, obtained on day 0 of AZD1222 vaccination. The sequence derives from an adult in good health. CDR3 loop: CASSQTAGQETQYF. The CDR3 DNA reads TGTGCCAGCAGCCAAACCGCGGGACAAGAGACCCAGTACTTC.